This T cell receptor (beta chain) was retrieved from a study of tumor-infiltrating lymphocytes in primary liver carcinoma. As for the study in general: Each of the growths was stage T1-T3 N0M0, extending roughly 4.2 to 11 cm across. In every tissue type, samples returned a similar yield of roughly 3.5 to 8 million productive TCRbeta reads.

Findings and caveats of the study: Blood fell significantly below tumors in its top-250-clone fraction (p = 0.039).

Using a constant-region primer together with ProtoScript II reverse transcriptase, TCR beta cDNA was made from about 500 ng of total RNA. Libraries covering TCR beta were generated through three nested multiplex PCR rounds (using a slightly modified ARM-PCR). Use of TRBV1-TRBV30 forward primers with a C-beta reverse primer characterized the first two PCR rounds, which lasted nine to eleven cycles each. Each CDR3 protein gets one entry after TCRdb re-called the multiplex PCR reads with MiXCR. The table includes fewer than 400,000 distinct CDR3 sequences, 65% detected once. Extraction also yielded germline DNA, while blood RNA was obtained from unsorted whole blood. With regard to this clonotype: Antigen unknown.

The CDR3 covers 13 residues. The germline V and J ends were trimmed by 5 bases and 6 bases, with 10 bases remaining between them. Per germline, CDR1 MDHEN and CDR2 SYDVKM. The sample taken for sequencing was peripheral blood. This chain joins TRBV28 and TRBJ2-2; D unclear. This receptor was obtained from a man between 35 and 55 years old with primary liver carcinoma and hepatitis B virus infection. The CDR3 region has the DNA TGTGCCAGCAGTCCCCTAGGGTCCGGGGAGCTGTTTTTT. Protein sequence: CASSPLGSGELFF.